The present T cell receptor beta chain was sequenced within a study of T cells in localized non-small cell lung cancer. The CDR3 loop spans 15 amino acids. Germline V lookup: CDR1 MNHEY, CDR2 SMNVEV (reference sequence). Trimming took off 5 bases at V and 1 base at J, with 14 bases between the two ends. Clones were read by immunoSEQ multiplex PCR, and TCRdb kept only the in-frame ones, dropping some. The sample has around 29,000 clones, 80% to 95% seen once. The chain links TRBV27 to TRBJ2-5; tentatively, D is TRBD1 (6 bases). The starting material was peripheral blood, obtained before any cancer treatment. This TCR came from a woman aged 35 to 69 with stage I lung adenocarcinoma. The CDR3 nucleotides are TGTGCCAGCAGTCCTCAGGGGAGCATCCAAGAGACCCAGTACTTC. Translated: CASSPQGSIQETQYF.